This T cell receptor beta chain was recorded in a study of shared clonotypes between healthy human individuals. Every subset's genomic DNA went evenly onto several immunoSEQ plates. Method: immunoSEQ multiplex PCR; TCRdb's copy keeps in-frame clones and lacks some. The repertoire includes 800,000 or so clones, approximately 96% of them detected once, and under 0.3% sits in the top ten. With 2 bases removed from V and 2 bases from J, the gap between germline ends came to 7 bases. Looked up from germline, CDR1 is MNHNY and CDR2 is SVGAGI (reference sequence). The CDR3 extends over 14 amino acids. Of note for this clone: Its antigen is still unknown.

Study-wide points: Compared with clonotypes that all four donors shared, non-shared clonotypes had lower generation probabilities. Generally, naive subsets came out with larger estimated richness than memory subsets.

Naive CD8 cells comprised CD45RO-negative, CCR7-positively selected cells, excluding terminally differentiated effector memory CD45RA+ cells. All the donors were Caucasian adults who lived in Nashville, Tennessee. V usage is TRBV6-6 and J usage is TRBJ1-5, with unresolved D. The TCR was taken from a man between 25 and 39 years old in good health. Sequencing was carried out using naive CD8+ T cells sorted from blood. The CDR3 sequence: CASSYVGGNQPQHF. CDR3 nucleotide sequence: TGTGCCAGCAGTTACGTAGGCGGCAATCAGCCCCAGCATTTT.